This paragraph reports one TCR beta chain. Its antigen is currently not known. No base quality information exists; no much larger clone differs at one position. The sample originates from a study of T cell responses to AZD1222 COVID-19 vaccine (dated by TCRdb to about 2021). In the study overall: TCR sequencing was performed for approximately 240 trial participants, of whom 200 to 210 were given two doses of AZD1222 and about 25 were given two doses of MenACWY control vaccine. Trial participants were enrolled into age subgroups of 18-55, 56-69 and 70-plus years, which contained around 150, 28 and 57 TCR-sequenced participants, respectively. Overall results and qualifications from the work: In the small 56-69-year group, the increase in depth fell short of significance, most likely because of low power. Reportedly, close to half of the unique spike-specific TCRs recognized epitopes lying outside the regions that are mutated in the B.1.351 and B.1.1.7 variants. After two AZD1222 doses, spike-specific TCR breadth and depth were significantly higher than at day 0 and than in MenACWY recipients. Because no day 14 peak-response samples were available, repertoires were characterized only after the peak T cell response. Vaccine-associated CD4 TCRs spanned the whole spike protein, with dominant responses in regions 160-218 and 743-854. Participants were mostly white British and included more females than males, and it was suggested by the authors that clonal diversity may have been underestimated. Conclusions about previously exposed vaccinees are limited because only five or six AZD1222 recipients were SARS-CoV-2 seropositive at baseline.

The CDR3 regions of human TCRbeta chains were subjected to immunosequencing. As for how the authors treated the data: TCRs in the repertoires were compared against a reference library of SARS-CoV-2-specific TCRs that had been generated with the MIRA antigen-specificity platform. Breadth was defined as the fraction of unique TCRs that were SARS-CoV-2-associated, and depth was defined as the fraction of total T cells that were SARS-CoV-2-associated. Using the MIRA data, every spike-specific TCR was mapped to the spike region that the TCR reacted to and assigned to either a CD4 or a CD8 class. Log10-transformed breadth and depth values were compared by one-way ANOVA with Sidak's multiple comparisons tests. Not all clones reach the TCRdb copy of this immuneACCESS table, which keeps in-frame sequences only. Checked studies attribute under half of the gap to unresolved V genes and leave the rest unexplained. That table is the source of V, J and clone size, and D and trimming were worked out from the DNA. The sample data list nearly 110,000 clones, and roughly 85% of these were observed just once. The ten top clones hold 4.8% of the sample.

The sample's time point label, in plain terms: about 28 days (+/-7) after the second vaccine dose. AZD1222 recipients with second doses at about 4 weeks or about 12 weeks were pooled, because spike-specific TCR depth and breadth did not differ between schedules. Vaccinee samples came from UK trials COV001 and COV002, including a single-blind randomized controlled phase 2/3 trial of AZD1222 (ChAdOx1 nCoV-19) in healthy adults. For TCRbeta chain sequencing, PBMC samples from trial participants were taken at day 0 and at day 28 after the second dose. The material sequenced was peripheral blood, taken 28 days after the second AZD1222 dose. This sequence originates from an adult who received the AZD1222 COVID-19 vaccine.

The nucleotide sequence is TGTGCCAGCAGGGAGAGCCTCAACTCCCACTATGGCTACACCTTC. Its translation reads: CASRESLNSHYGYTF. Here the chain combines TRBV9 and TRBJ1-2; too little of a D gene remains to name it. Taken from cysteine to phenylalanine, the CDR3 has 15 residues. Only the CDR3 part of the read is kept: 45 bases, read in frame from the first base. V is clipped by 5 bases and J by 3 bases, and the sequence between their germline boundaries is 17 bases long. The germline V gene specifies SGDLS as CDR1 and YYNGEE as CDR2.